These 12 T cell receptor beta chains share one sample of origin, sequenced in a study of T cells after yellow fever vaccination. TCRdb called the 5' RACE reads again in MiXCR, with one record for every CDR3 protein. The data show 500,000 to 700,000 distinct CDR3 sequences, less than 20% seen once. The sample here was PBMCs, taken 15 days after the yellow fever booster vaccination. These receptors were collected from a man aged 30-40 years who received the YFV17D yellow fever vaccine.

This clonotype has more than one count but fewer than ten. The CDR3: CASTWGDNTYEQYF. CDR3 DNA sequence: TGCGCCAGCACTTGGGGGGACAATACCTACGAGCAGTACTTC. The chain employs TRBV5-1 and TRBJ2-7; D is tentatively TRBD1 or TRBD2 (6 bases each). V was shortened by 6 bases and J by 2 bases, with 15 bases between the two germline ends. The CDR3 runs to 14 residues. Looked up from germline, CDR1 is SGHRS and CDR2 is YFSETQ.

The V gene is TRBV2, the J gene TRBJ2-3, with TRBD2 matching over 9 bases. The CDR3 is 14 residues long. CDR1 SNHLY and CDR2 FYNNEI come from the germline V gene. V was pared by 11 bases and J by 1 base, with 7 bases of the junction left unmatched. The CDR3 region is CALRRTSGTDTQYF. CDR3 sequence (DNA): TGTGCCTTACGTCGGACTAGCGGCACAGATACGCAGTATTTT.

The chain combines TRBV20-1 with TRBJ2-3, with D perhaps matching TRBD1 or TRBD2 (5 bases each). This CDR3 is built from 14 residues. V dropped 3 bases and J dropped 2 bases, with 12 bases sitting between them. Germline V lookup: CDR1 DFQATT, CDR2 SNEGSKA (reference sequence). The CDR3 DNA is TGCAGTGCTAGTATCGGGGCTAACACAGATACGCAGTATTTT. Protein: CSASIGANTDTQYF.

The chain has TRBV20-1 and TRBJ2-7, with D possibly TRBD2 on 5 matching bases. CDR1 and CDR2 (germline): DFQATT, SNEGSKA (reference sequence). There are 13 residues in the CDR3. Trimming took off 3 bases at V and 0 bases at J, with 9 bases between the two ends. CDR3 sequence (DNA): TGCAGTGCTAGTTCCGGGGACTCCTACGAGCAGTACTTC. Translating gives CSASSGDSYEQYF.

This chain connects TRBV7-7 to TRBJ2-3; a weak D match, TRBD2 (6 bases). The ends were cut back, 1 base at V and 5 bases at J, with 10 bases in the middle. CDR3 length: 14 amino acids. Germline V gene lookup returns CDR1 SSHAT and CDR2 FNYEAQ (reference sequence). This chain's CDR3 is CASSLGGRLDTQYF. CDR3 nucleotide sequence: TGTGCCAGCAGCTTAGGAGGGAGGCTAGATACGCAGTATTTT.

The chain joins TRBV6-6 to TRBJ2-7; 8 bases match TRBD2. J gave up 5 bases and V 9 bases, and 6 bases lay outside the gene matches. The germline V gene has CDR1 MNHNY and CDR2 SVGAGI (reference sequence). The CDR3 has 12 amino acids. The CDR3 sequence is CASSSGSHEQYF. In nucleotides, the CDR3 is TGTGCCAGTTCCAGCGGGAGCCACGAGCAGTACTTC.

The rearrangement joins TRBV12-3 or TRBV12-4 to TRBJ2-7, with TRBD1 identical over 7 bases. The length of the CDR3 is 14 residues. The trim removed 2 bases at V and 6 bases at J, leaving 7 bases unmatched. The CDR3 here is CASSLSQGFSEQYF. CDR3 DNA sequence: TGTGCCAGCAGTTTATCACAGGGGTTTTCCGAGCAGTACTTC.

This clonotype was counted only a few times. The genes are TRBV4-1 and TRBJ2-3, with TRBD1 matching over 7 bases. After removal of 1 base from V and 6 bases from J, the junction contained 7 bases not matched to a gene. The CDR3 totals 15 residues. CDR1 MGHRA and CDR2 YSYEKL come from the germline V gene. CDR3 residues: CASSQAYQTGDTQYF. The CDR3 nucleotides read TGCGCCAGCAGCCAAGCTTACCAGACAGGGGATACGCAGTATTTT.

This chain uses TRBV12-3 or TRBV12-4 with TRBJ2-2, with D unresolved. The CDR3 is 13 residues long. Trimming took off 8 bases at V and 0 bases at J, with 7 bases between the two ends. CDR3 sequence reads: CASGSTNTGELFF. The DNA of the CDR3 is TGTGCCAGCGGGTCTACGAACACCGGGGAGCTGTTTTTT.

This clonotype appeared a few times. The chain carries TRBV29-1 and TRBJ2-5; a possible D gene is TRBD2 (6 bases). The CDR3 length is 16 residues. Germline CDR1 reads SQVTM; CDR2 reads ANQGSEA. Trimming took off 1 base at V and 0 bases at J, with 15 bases between the two ends. The CDR3 DNA reads TGCAGCGTTGAAGGGGTAGCGGCTTACAACCAAGAGACCCAGTACTTC. It encodes CSVEGVAAYNQETQYF. Supplemented by reference TRBV29-1 and TRBJ2-5, the full variable domain reads SAVISQKPSRDICQRGTSLTIQCQVDSQVTMMFWYRQQPGQSLTLIATANQGSEATYESGFVIDKFPISRPNLTFSTLTVSNMSPEDSSIYLCSVEGVAAYNQETQYFGPGTRLLVL.

This chain uses TRBV20-1 with TRBJ2-5; 11 bases are a match to TRBD1. Germline CDR1 and CDR2: DFQATT and SNEGSKA (reference sequence). This CDR3 contains 16 residues. The V and J ends lost 5 bases and 5 bases, in that order; junction bases with no gene match: 13. The DNA for the CDR3 is TGCAGTGCTTATGGACAGGGGGCGTTGTTCTCGGAGACCCAGTACTTC. Translating gives CSAYGQGALFSETQYF.

The V and J genes are TRBV25-1 and TRBJ2-5; D unresolved. The germline V gene encodes CDR1 MGHDK and CDR2 SYGVNS. The CDR3 runs to 14 residues. V was cut by 4 bases and J by 5 bases, with 14 bases left in between. CDR3: CASSGGWPQETQYF. CDR3 DNA: TGTGCCAGCAGTGGCGGCTGGCCCCAGGAGACCCAGTACTTC.